These T cell receptor beta chains were read from a single sample in a study of blood T cell repertoires in COVID-19. TCRdb's copy holds only in-frame clones and misses some; the assay was immunoSEQ multiplex PCR. The sample includes 150,000 to 200,000 clones, approximately 94% of them seen just once. The sample comprised peripheral blood. These receptors were taken from a man aged 25 to 45 with COVID-19, enrolled during active disease. CDR3s include the opening cysteine and the closing phenylalanine or tryptophan. The D gene is left open where the match is weak. Not all rows give a size; the values are once, few, many and, for expanded clones, a class.

size: -
V: TRBV5-6
J: TRBJ1-6
D: -
DNA: TGTGCCAGCAGCTGGAGGGGCTCCTATAATTCACCCCTCCACTTT
CDR3: CASSWRGSYNSPLHF

size: -
V: TRBV5-1
J: TRBJ2-7
D: TRBD1
DNA: TGCGCCAGCAGCTTCGGGACAGGGGCCTACGAGCAGTACTTC
CDR3: CASSFGTGAYEQYF

size: -
V: TRBV27
J: TRBJ1-2
D: TRBD1
DNA: TGTGCCAGCAGACCGACAGGGGGCGCAAGTGGCTACACCTTC
CDR3: CASRPTGGASGYTF

size: -
V: TRBV10-3
J: TRBJ1-4
D: TRBD1
DNA: TGTGCCACTGGGTTGACAGGGTATGCAACTAATGAAAAACTGTTTTTT
CDR3: CATGLTGYATNEKLFF

size: -
V: TRBV18
J: TRBJ1-1
D: -
DNA: TGTGCCAGCTCACCACCGGTGGTCTCTGGCATGGAAGCTTTCTTT
CDR3: CASSPPVVSGMEAFF

size: -
V: TRBV2
J: TRBJ1-4
D: -
DNA: TGTGCCAGCAGTGGACTTCTTCGGGGGGAAAAACTGTTTTTT
CDR3: CASSGLLRGEKLFF

size: -
V: TRBV5-1
J: TRBJ1-1
D: -
DNA: TGCGCCAGCAGCTTGCTTGCAGGGGCCAACACTGAAGCTTTCTTT
CDR3: CASSLLAGANTEAFF

size: -
V: TRBV23-1
J: TRBJ2-3
D: TRBD1
DNA: TGCGCCAGCAGTCCCCCCGACAGGGCCGATACGCAGTATTTT
CDR3: CASSPPDRADTQYF

size: -
V: TRBV2
J: TRBJ2-5
D: TRBD1
DNA: TGTGCCAGCGTGGACCACAGGGGGCTAGAGACCCAGTACTTC
CDR3: CASVDHRGLETQYF

size: -
V: TRBV29-1
J: TRBJ2-7
D: -
DNA: TGCAGCGTACAGGGTCGTATTGGTTCCTACGAGCAGTACTTC
CDR3: CSVQGRIGSYEQYF

size: -
V: TRBV27
J: TRBJ2-1
D: -
DNA: TGTGCCAGCACCGTTGGCGGGGCCTACAATGAGCAGTTCTTC
CDR3: CASTVGGAYNEQFF

size: -
V: TRBV5-4
J: TRBJ1-3
D: -
DNA: TGTGCCAGCAGCCCTCCCCTGGGAGAAATCTCTGGAAACACCATATATTTT
CDR3: CASSPPLGEISGNTIYF

size: -
V: TRBV6-5
J: TRBJ2-5
D: -
DNA: TGTGCCAGCAGTTACTCGGCTAGCTCCCAAGAGACCCAGTACTTC
CDR3: CASSYSASSQETQYF

size: -
V: TRBV18
J: TRBJ2-7
D: TRBD2
DNA: TGTGCCAGCTCACCCCTGGGACTAGCGCCGGATAGCGAGCAGTACTTC
CDR3: CASSPLGLAPDSEQYF

size: -
V: TRBV6-5
J: TRBJ1-2
D: -
DNA: TGTGCCAGCAGTCCCCGCCCGGACTATGGCTACACCTTC
CDR3: CASSPRPDYGYTF

size: -
V: TRBV5-6
J: TRBJ2-7
D: TRBD1
DNA: TGTGCCAGCAGTTGGGACAGCTCCTACGAGCAGTACTTC
CDR3: CASSWDSSYEQYF

size: -
V: TRBV21-1
J: TRBJ2-7
D: -
DNA: TGTGCCAGCAGCAAAGAGAGGACTTCAGGCGAGCAGTACTTC
CDR3: CASSKERTSGEQYF

size: -
V: TRBV10-1
J: TRBJ1-1
D: -
DNA: TGCGCCAGCAGTCCACACATTGGAGACACTGAAGCTTTCTTT
CDR3: CASSPHIGDTEAFF

size: -
V: TRBV7-3
J: TRBJ2-2
D: -
DNA: TGTGCCAGCAGCTTAAGGCCCGGGGAGCTGTTTTTT
CDR3: CASSLRPGELFF

size: -
V: TRBV6-5
J: TRBJ1-1
D: TRBD1
DNA: TGTGCCAGCAGTTACTCGAAGGGACAGGGAGGCGCTTTCTTT
CDR3: CASSYSKGQGGAFF

size: -
V: TRBV9
J: TRBJ1-2
D: -
DNA: TGTGCCAGCAGCGTAGCTGGTAGCGGGGACTATGGCTACACCTTC
CDR3: CASSVAGSGDYGYTF

size: -
V: TRBV27
J: TRBJ1-6
D: TRBD1
DNA: TGTGCCAGCAGTTTATATGGGACAGTTAATTCACCCCTCCACTTT
CDR3: CASSLYGTVNSPLHF

size: -
V: TRBV5-1
J: TRBJ1-2
D: -
DNA: TGCGCCAGCAGCTTGTTGGCGGATTCCGTCTATGGCTACACCTTC
CDR3: CASSLLADSVYGYTF

size: -
V: TRBV9
J: TRBJ2-2
D: -
DNA: TGTGCCAGCAAGACAGCGAACACCGGGGAGCTGTTTTTT
CDR3: CASKTANTGELFF

size: -
V: TRBV6-5
J: TRBJ2-7
D: -
DNA: TGTGCCAGCAGGACCGGGGACGGGGGATACGAGCAGTACTTC
CDR3: CASRTGDGGYEQYF

size: -
V: TRBV18
J: TRBJ2-1
D: TRBD1
DNA: TGTGCCAGCTCACGACAGGGGGCCACCTACAATGAGCAGTTCTTC
CDR3: CASSRQGATYNEQFF

size: -
V: TRBV2
J: TRBJ2-2
D: -
DNA: TGTGCCAGCAGTGAACCCAGGGTAAATCCCACCGGGGAGCTGTTTTTT
CDR3: CASSEPRVNPTGELFF

size: -
V: TRBV27
J: TRBJ1-1
D: -
DNA: TGTGCCAGCAGTCCTACAGGGATCTACACTGAAGCTTTCTTT
CDR3: CASSPTGIYTEAFF

size: -
V: TRBV15
J: TRBJ1-3
D: -
DNA: TGTGCCACCAGCAGAGATCGGGCTGGAAACACCATATATTTT
CDR3: CATSRDRAGNTIYF

size: -
V: TRBV19
J: TRBJ1-3
D: TRBD1
DNA: TGTGCCAGTACCCGGGACAGGGGGTTTGGAAACACCATATATTTT
CDR3: CASTRDRGFGNTIYF

size: -
V: TRBV29-1
J: TRBJ2-3
D: TRBD2
DNA: TGCAGCGTGGGGACTAGCGGGGGGGGCGTGGATACGCAGTATTTT
CDR3: CSVGTSGGGVDTQYF

size: -
V: TRBV2
J: TRBJ1-2
D: -
DNA: TGTGCCAGCAGTGAAACGGGGGGGTGGGACTATGGCTACACCTTC
CDR3: CASSETGGWDYGYTF

size: -
V: TRBV10-2
J: TRBJ1-1
D: -
DNA: TGCGCCAGCACTCCAACCGGGACACCTAACACTGAAGCTTTCTTT
CDR3: CASTPTGTPNTEAFF

size: -
V: TRBV2
J: TRBJ2-5
D: TRBD1
DNA: TGTGCCAGCAGTGATGGCGGGACAGGGCAAGAGACCCAGTACTTC
CDR3: CASSDGGTGQETQYF

size: -
V: TRBV27
J: TRBJ2-7
D: TRBD1
DNA: TGTGCCAGCAGTGCCCCCGGGACAGGGCTCTACGAGCAGTACTTC
CDR3: CASSAPGTGLYEQYF

size: -
V: TRBV9
J: TRBJ1-3
D: -
DNA: TGTGCCAGCAGCGCTTGGATGCCGGGGAGCTCTGGAAACACCATATATTTT
CDR3: CASSAWMPGSSGNTIYF

size: -
V: TRBV29-1
J: TRBJ1-1
D: TRBD1
DNA: TGCAGCGTTGTAGTCAGGGGGCGTCGGACTGAAGCTTTCTTT
CDR3: CSVVVRGRRTEAFF

size: -
V: TRBV5-1
J: TRBJ1-2
D: -
DNA: TGCGCCAGCAGCCAGGACAAGAGCTATGGCTACACCTTC
CDR3: CASSQDKSYGYTF

size: -
V: TRBV15
J: TRBJ1-4
D: -
DNA: TGTGCCACCAGCAACCCACTCCTGCATGTGAATGAAAAACTGTTTTTT
CDR3: CATSNPLLHVNEKLFF

size: -
V: TRBV12-3/TRBV12-4
J: TRBJ1-1
D: -
DNA: TGTGCCAGCAGTTTCAATCTGAACACTGAAGCTTTCTTT
CDR3: CASSFNLNTEAFF

size: -
V: TRBV7-2
J: TRBJ1-6
D: -
DNA: TGTGCCAGCAGATCCACAGGGAAGTTTGAGAATTCACCCCTCCACTTT
CDR3: CASRSTGKFENSPLHF

size: once
V: TRBV14
J: TRBJ2-1
D: -
DNA: TGTGCCAGCAGCCCTGTACGGTTCTACAATGAGCAGTTCTTC
CDR3: CASSPVRFYNEQFF

size: -
V: TRBV6-5
J: TRBJ1-6
D: -
DNA: TGTGCCAGCAGTTACTCGCTGGGCAGTCTTAATTCACCCCTCCACTTT
CDR3: CASSYSLGSLNSPLHF

size: -
V: TRBV7-3
J: TRBJ1-3
D: -
DNA: TGTGCCAGCAGCTTAAGTGACACCTCTGGAAACACCATATATTTT
CDR3: CASSLSDTSGNTIYF

size: once
V: TRBV19
J: TRBJ1-2
D: -
DNA: TGTGCCAGTAGTATTGCCCTCCCGACAGATGGCTACACCTTC
CDR3: CASSIALPTDGYTF

size: -
V: TRBV6-1
J: TRBJ1-4
D: -
DNA: TGTGCCAGCAGTGACGCTCATCGGAGTGAAAAACTGTTTTTT
CDR3: CASSDAHRSEKLFF

size: -
V: TRBV28
J: TRBJ1-2
D: -
DNA: TGTGCCAGCAGTTTAGGAGAGGGCTACACCTTC
CDR3: CASSLGEGYTF

size: -
V: TRBV9
J: TRBJ1-5
D: -
DNA: TGTGCCAGCAGCGAAACAGGGCGCGATCAGCCCCAGCATTTT
CDR3: CASSETGRDQPQHF

size: -
V: TRBV18
J: TRBJ2-7
D: -
DNA: TGTGCCAGCTCACGGTCCCAGGGCCAAAACGAGCAGTACTTC
CDR3: CASSRSQGQNEQYF

size: -
V: TRBV10-3
J: TRBJ2-5
D: TRBD2
DNA: TGTGCCATCAGTGTAGCGGGGGGGCAGGAGACCCAGTACTTC
CDR3: CAISVAGGQETQYF

size: -
V: TRBV30
J: TRBJ1-1
D: TRBD1
DNA: TGTGCCTGGAGCGTACTCTCAGGGGGGACTGAAGCTTTCTTT
CDR3: CAWSVLSGGTEAFF

size: -
V: TRBV19
J: TRBJ1-2
D: -
DNA: TGTGCCAGTAGTATAGAAGACAAGTACTATGGCTACACCTTC
CDR3: CASSIEDKYYGYTF

size: once
V: TRBV30
J: TRBJ2-7
D: -
DNA: TGTGCCTGGAAAGTACGGGGGACCTTGAGGGAGCAGTACTTC
CDR3: CAWKVRGTLREQYF

size: -
V: TRBV3-1/TRBV3-2
J: TRBJ2-5
D: -
DNA: TGTGCCAGCCCTCTCCTACGGGGGTTACAAGAGACCCAGTACTTC
CDR3: CASPLLRGLQETQYF

size: -
V: TRBV28
J: TRBJ2-5
D: -
DNA: TGTGCCAGCCGGCCGGGGTCGGGAGAGACCCAGTACTTC
CDR3: CASRPGSGETQYF

size: -
V: TRBV6-1
J: TRBJ2-6
D: -
DNA: TGTGCCAGCAGTGAAGTCGGCGGCTCTGGGGCCAACGTCCTGACTTTC
CDR3: CASSEVGGSGANVLTF

size: -
V: TRBV3-1/TRBV3-2
J: TRBJ1-3
D: -
DNA: TGTGCCAGCAGCCAAGATTATAACACCATATATTTT
CDR3: CASSQDYNTIYF

size: -
V: TRBV6-4
J: TRBJ2-2
D: -
DNA: TGTGCCAGCACCAAGGACAACGCGAACACCGGGGAGCTGTTTTTT
CDR3: CASTKDNANTGELFF